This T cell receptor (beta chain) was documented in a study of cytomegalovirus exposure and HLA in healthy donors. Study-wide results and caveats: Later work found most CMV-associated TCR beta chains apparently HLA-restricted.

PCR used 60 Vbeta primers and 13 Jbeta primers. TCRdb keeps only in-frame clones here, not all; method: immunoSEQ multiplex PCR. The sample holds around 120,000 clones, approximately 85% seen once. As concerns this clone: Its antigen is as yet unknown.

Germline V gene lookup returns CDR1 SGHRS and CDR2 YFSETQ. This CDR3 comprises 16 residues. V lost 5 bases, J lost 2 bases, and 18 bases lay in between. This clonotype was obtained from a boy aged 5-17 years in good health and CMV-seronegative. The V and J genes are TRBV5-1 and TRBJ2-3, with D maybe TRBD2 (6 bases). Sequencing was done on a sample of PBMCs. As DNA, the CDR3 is TGCGCCAGCAGAGAGAGCGGGCACGCCCTCACAGATACGCAGTATTTT. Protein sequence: CASRESGHALTDTQYF. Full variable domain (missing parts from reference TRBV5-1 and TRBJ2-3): KAGVTQTPRYLIKTRGQQVTLSCSPISGHRSVSWYQQTPGQGLQFLFEYFSETQRNKGNFPGRFSGRQFSNSRSEMNVSTLELGDSALYLCASRESGHALTDTQYFGPGTRLTVL.